This record covers a single TCR beta chain. This record comes from a study of blood T cell repertoires in COVID-19. Looking at the study overall: Acute and convalescent COVID-19 specimens originated in the United States, Italy and Spain. The cDNA or gDNA used as material had been derived from T cells, B-cell-depleted T cells, or PBMCs.

Trimming at V came to 5 bases and at J to 2 bases, leaving 5 bases not matched to a gene. The CDR3 is 16 residues long. Germline V gene data show CDR1 as SGHTA and CDR2 as FQGNSA. The assay was immunoSEQ multiplex PCR, and TCRdb's table has in-frame clones only and misses some. This table holds some 150,000 clones, roughly nine tenths found once. The specimen was peripheral blood. The chain carries TRBV7-2 and TRBJ2-1; the match to TRBD2 covers 11 bases. The clonotype comes from a woman in her fifties or sixties with active or convalescent COVID-19. The CDR3: CASSRISGGAYNEQFF. The DNA for the CDR3 is TGTGCCAGCAGCAGAATTAGCGGGGGGGCCTACAATGAGCAGTTCTTC.